The rows below give T cell receptor beta chains drawn from one sample of a study of blood T cell repertoires in COVID-19. TCRdb's copy holds only in-frame clones and misses some; the assay was immunoSEQ multiplex PCR. The table has 150,000 or so clones, about 82% seen once. Sequenced: peripheral blood. The receptors derive from a woman aged 55-70 years with acute or convalescent COVID-19. The CDR3 runs from the conserved cysteine through the conserved F or W. Fields, in order: J gene, V gene, clone size, D gene, CDR3 DNA, CDR3 protein. D genes are given only for firm matches. Size is stated for part of the rows, as once, few or many counts, or as a class when the clone is expanded.

TRBJ2-7 TRBV7-3 . TRBD2 TGTGCCAGCAGCTTGACTAGCGGTGAATTCTACGAGCAGTACTTC CASSLTSGEFYEQYF
TRBJ2-2 TRBV5-4 . . TGTGCCAGCAGCTCTGCCATGGACAGGAACACCGGGGAGCTGTTTTTT CASSSAMDRNTGELFF
TRBJ2-5 TRBV7-6 . TRBD2 TGTGCCAGCAGCCAGACTAGCGGGTGGGAGACCCAGTACTTC CASSQTSGWETQYF
TRBJ2-1 TRBV7-8 . TRBD1 TGTGCCAGCAGCTTAGGACAGGGCGGGAATGAGCAGTTCTTC CASSLGQGGNEQFF
TRBJ2-3 TRBV7-3 . . TGTGCCAGCAGCTTAATCGATTTGGCAAGATCTACAGATACGCAGTATTTT CASSLIDLARSTDTQYF
TRBJ1-4 TRBV5-1 . TRBD1 TGCGCCAGCGGTAGGACAGGTCGTAATGAAAAACTGTTTTTT CASGRTGRNEKLFF
TRBJ2-1 TRBV11-3 few TRBD2 TGTGCCAGCAGCTTAGGCGTCCCCGGGACTAGCGGGGCAAATGAGCAGTTCTTC CASSLGVPGTSGANEQFF
TRBJ2-4 TRBV5-4 . TRBD1 TGTGCCAGCAGCTGGGCCTCGGGACAGGGATCCCTTCTAGCCAAAAACATTCAGTACTTC CASSWASGQGSLLAKNIQYF
TRBJ2-3 TRBV5-6 . . TGTGCCAGCAGCGGTCGGGGTACAGATACGCAGTATTTT CASSGRGTDTQYF
TRBJ2-2 TRBV5-5 . TRBD2 TGTGCCAGCAGCAGGACTAGCGGGAACACCGGGGAGCTGTTTTTT CASSRTSGNTGELFF
TRBJ2-2 TRBV12-5 . . TGTGCTAGTGGTTTGGTAGTAGGGGGGGACGGCGGGGAGCTGTTTTTT CASGLVVGGDGGELFF
TRBJ2-3 TRBV5-1 once TRBD1 TGCGCCAGCAGCCTCACAGGGGGAGTGTCAGATACGCAGTATTTT CASSLTGGVSDTQYF
TRBJ1-2 TRBV30 few . TGTGCCTGGAGTGTCTGGGGGCAGGAGTACTATGGCTACACCTTC CAWSVWGQEYYGYTF
TRBJ2-7 TRBV6-5 . TRBD1 TGTGCCAGCAGACCGGGACAGGGGTCCTACGAGCAGTACTTC CASRPGQGSYEQYF
TRBJ2-7 TRBV2 . . TGTGCCAGCCAGGGACTCCAAAACACATACGAGCAGTACTTC CASQGLQNTYEQYF
TRBJ2-2 TRBV5-4 . TRBD2 TGTGCCAGCAGCTTGGGAGGGACTAGCGGGGGACCCGGGGAGCTGTTTTTT CASSLGGTSGGPGELFF
TRBJ2-2 TRBV5-6 few . TGTGCCAGCAGCTTATCCCTGGTCAGGAACACCGGGGAGCTGTTTTTT CASSLSLVRNTGELFF
TRBJ2-5 TRBV5-8 . . TGTGCCAGCAGCTTGTCTAGGCGGGGTCGGTGGGAGACCCAGTACTTC CASSLSRRGRWETQYF